Here is one T cell receptor beta chain with its context. Its antigen specificity is not known. There are no base qualities to consult, and no much larger clone falls within one base. Using the deep immunoSEQ assay, multiplex PCR amplified TCR CDR3 regions from genomic DNA. Extracted genomic DNA from each cell subset was distributed evenly across all wells of several immunoSEQ 96-well plates, and each plate was treated as a replicate. For sorted subsets, about 200 ng genomic DNA, equal to tens of thousands of T cell genomes, was loaded into each replicate PCR. Purified libraries were measured with a Qubit 3.0 fluorometer, size-checked on a Bioanalyzer 2100, and measured again with the KAPA Library Quantification kit. A separate single-read 150-cycle Illumina NextSeq 550 flow cell was used to sequence each immunoSEQ 96-well plate. In the paper's pipeline: The immunoSEQ output contained only junctional sequences without quality scores, so filtering could not match that applied to full-length reads. To assign V/J genes and CDR3, sequences were annotated using PyIR, a Python wrapper for IgBLAST v1.9, with IMGT germline references. Reads were removed for weak V/J assignments (E-value above 1e-6), missing CDR3, stop codons, out-of-frame junctions, or ambiguous translated residues. A V3J clonotype was defined by an identical inferred V gene, J gene, and CDR3 amino acid sequence. To compute the percentage overlap between repertoires, the number of shared unique clonotypes was divided by the size of the smaller repertoire. Repertoire richness was assessed with RTK rarefaction, the Chao1 estimator, and Recon v2.1 estimates of unobserved clonotypes. Generation probabilities were computed with OLGA for all TCRbeta clonotypes obtained by the gDNA method from a handful of donors. This immuneACCESS table, as held by TCRdb, lists in-frame sequences with V and J called but not all clones. Of the missing ones, under half trace to an unresolved V gene in checked studies; the others have no known cause. For V, J and clone size, that table is used; D and trimming come from the DNA. The sample table records some 2,500,000 clones; more than 85% of these occur just once. Approximately 0.36% of the sample lies in the top ten.

The sample is drawn from a study of shared clonotypes between healthy human individuals (dated by TCRdb to about 2020). For context, the study as a whole: Two women and three men aged 18 to 49 years were included in the cohort. Per donor, leukapheresis produced somewhere between about 0.85 and 8.9 billion PBMCs. To estimate repertoire size and how much clonotype sharing occurs between individuals, the study deeply sequenced the blood TCR repertoires of five or six healthy adults. For each donor, CD4 naive and CD4 memory were each run on three plates, CD8 naive on two plates, and CD8 memory on one plate. To increase sequencing depth and limit assay-specific biases, TCR repertoire library preparation and sequencing were carried out by different laboratories using diverse techniques. Results and caveats for the whole study, not just this receptor: Sampling was restricted to blood, and TCR repertoires in tissue are likely to differ from TCR repertoires in blood. Clonotypes shared by all four sorted-subset donors showed higher generation probabilities than non-shared clonotypes. About 5% of naive CD4, 3.5% of naive CD8, roughly 2.4% of memory CD4, and 0.4% of memory CD8 clonotypes were shared across a few donors. Pairwise subsampling led to the expectation that sequencing depth would affect the degree of clonotype sharing among donors. Rarefaction of sorted-subset datasets indicated incomplete sequencing despite the large sequencing depth. Because the study included only a small number of donors, the genetic and exposure-history diversity represented was limited. Naive subsets generally had larger estimated clonotype richness than memory subsets did.

The donors were healthy, HIV-negative adults who had no recently reported acute infections or vaccinations. Every donor was a Caucasian adult residing in Nashville, Tennessee, USA. CD4+ T cells were enriched by magnetic negative selection, after which naive cells were positively selected on CD45RA and the negative fraction was taken as the memory subset. After blood collection by leukapheresis, PBMCs were isolated using Ficoll-Histopaque density gradient centrifugation and then cryopreserved in the vapor phase of liquid nitrogen. Analytical flow cytometry was used to check the purity and quantity of each magnetically sorted T cell population. Each sorted fraction had its genomic DNA isolated and then quantified by UV absorbance on a Nanodrop 2000c. From the cysteine through the phenylalanine, the CDR3 covers 13 amino acids. The entry retains the CDR3 DNA only, 39 bases that are in frame from base 1. Cut back by 8 bases and 5 bases, the V and J ends lie 15 bases apart. CDR1 and CDR2 were assigned from the germline V gene as MDHEN and SYDVKM.

The V gene is TRBV28 and the J gene is TRBJ2-5; a tentative D match to TRBD1 spans 5 bases. This TCR came from a man in his late teens or twenties in good health. Some clones in this sample may be carry-over from other donors' samples. Sequences were obtained from naive CD4+ T cells from PBMCs. The cell subset or site label for this specimen denotes: CD45RA+ positively selected. The CDR3 is CASCEGVLETQYF. The DNA sequence is given as TGTGCCAGCTGTGAAGGGGTTCTGGAGACCCAGTACTTC.